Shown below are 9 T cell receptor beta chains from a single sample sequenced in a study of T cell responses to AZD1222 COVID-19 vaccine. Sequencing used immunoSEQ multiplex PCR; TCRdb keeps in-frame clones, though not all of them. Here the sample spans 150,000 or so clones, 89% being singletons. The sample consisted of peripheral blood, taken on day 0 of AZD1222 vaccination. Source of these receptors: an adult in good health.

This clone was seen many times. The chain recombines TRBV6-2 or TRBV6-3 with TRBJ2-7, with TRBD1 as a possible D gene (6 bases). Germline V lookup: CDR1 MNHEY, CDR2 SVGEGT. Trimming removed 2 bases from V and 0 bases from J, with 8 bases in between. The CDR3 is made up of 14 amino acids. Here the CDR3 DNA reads TGTGCCAGCAGTTACGGGACAAACTCCTACGAGCAGTACTTC. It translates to CASSYGTNSYEQYF.

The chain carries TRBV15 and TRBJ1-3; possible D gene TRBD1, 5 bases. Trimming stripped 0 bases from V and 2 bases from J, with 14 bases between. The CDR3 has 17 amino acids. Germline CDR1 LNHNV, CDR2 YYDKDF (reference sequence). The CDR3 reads CATSRDRGLPPGNTIYF. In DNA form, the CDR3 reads TGTGCCACCAGCAGAGATCGGGGACTCCCCCCTGGAAACACCATATATTTT.

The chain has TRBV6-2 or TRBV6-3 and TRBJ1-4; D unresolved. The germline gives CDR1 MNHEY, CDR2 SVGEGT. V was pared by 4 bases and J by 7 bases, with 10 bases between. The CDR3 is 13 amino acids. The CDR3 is CASSSGLAEKLFF. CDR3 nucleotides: TGTGCCAGCAGTTCTGGCTTGGCTGAAAAACTGTTTTTT.

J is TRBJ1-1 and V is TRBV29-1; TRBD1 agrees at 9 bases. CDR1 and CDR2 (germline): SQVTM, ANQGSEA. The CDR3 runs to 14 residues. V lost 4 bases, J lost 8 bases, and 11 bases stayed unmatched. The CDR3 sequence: CSVVARDRVIEAFF. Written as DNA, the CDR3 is TGCAGCGTTGTTGCCCGGGACAGGGTTATAGAAGCTTTCTTT.

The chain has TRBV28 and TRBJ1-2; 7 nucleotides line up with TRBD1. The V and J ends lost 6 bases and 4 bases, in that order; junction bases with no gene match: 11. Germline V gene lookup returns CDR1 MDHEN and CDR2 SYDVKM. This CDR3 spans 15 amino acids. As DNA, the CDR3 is TGTGCCAGCAGAGTTCGACAGGGCCCGACCTATGGCTACACCTTC. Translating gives CASRVRQGPTYGYTF.

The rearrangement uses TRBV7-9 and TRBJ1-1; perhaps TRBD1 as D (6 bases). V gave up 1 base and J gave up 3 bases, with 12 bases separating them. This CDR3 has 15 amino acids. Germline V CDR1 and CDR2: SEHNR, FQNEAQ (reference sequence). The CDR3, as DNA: TGTGCCAGCAGCTTAGGAGCAGGGGTATACACTGAAGCTTTCTTT. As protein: CASSLGAGVYTEAFF.

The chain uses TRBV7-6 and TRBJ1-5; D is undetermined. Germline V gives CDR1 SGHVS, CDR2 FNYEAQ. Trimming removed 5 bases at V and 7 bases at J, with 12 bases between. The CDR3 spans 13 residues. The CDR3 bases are TGTGCCAGCAGCAAGGCGTCGGGGCAGCCCCAGCATTTT. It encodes CASSKASGQPQHF.

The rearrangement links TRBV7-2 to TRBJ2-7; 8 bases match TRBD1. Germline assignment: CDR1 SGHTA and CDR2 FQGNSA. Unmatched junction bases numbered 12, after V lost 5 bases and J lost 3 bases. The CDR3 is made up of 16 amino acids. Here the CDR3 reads CASSGRTGSPVYEQYF. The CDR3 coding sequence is TGTGCCAGCAGCGGACGGACAGGGAGTCCCGTCTACGAGCAGTACTTC.

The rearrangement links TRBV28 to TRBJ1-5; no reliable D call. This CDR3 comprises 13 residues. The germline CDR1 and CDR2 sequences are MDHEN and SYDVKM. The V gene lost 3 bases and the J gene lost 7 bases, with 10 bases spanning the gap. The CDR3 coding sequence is TGTGCCAGCAGTTTTTTTCAGGTCCAGCCCCAGCATTTT. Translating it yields CASSFFQVQPQHF.